This T cell receptor beta chain is drawn from a study of CD8 T cells in ankylosing spondylitis. Study findings and constraints: A motif in TCR beta, a set of under ten highly homologous variants, appeared characteristic of ankylosing spondylitis blood. Prior literature has documented some motif variants in synovial fluid and blood from reactive arthritis. The clones that were linked to disease were reported to be significantly enriched in matched synovial fluid samples from ankylosing spondylitis patients. Disease-linked clones were CD8+ and relatively rare in peripheral blood.

Making the TCR beta libraries involved quantitative 5'-RACE with molecular barcodes. TCRdb recomputed calls from the 5' RACE reads with MiXCR, one row per CDR3 protein. The repertoire has about 510,000 distinct CDR3 sequences, approximately 5% of them found once; the top ten carry around 3.4%. The CDR3 extends over 15 amino acids. V lost 2 bases, J lost 5 bases, and 18 bases lay in between. Germline CDR1 and CDR2: DFQATT and SNEGSKA (reference sequence). Turning to this clonotype: Its antigen is unidentified.

The clonotype originates from a male donor with ankylosing spondylitis. Material: blood, either unsorted or a sorted T cell fraction (not recorded which). J is TRBJ2-5 and V is TRBV20-1; possibly TRBD2 for D (5 bases). CDR3 sequence: CSARSPLGRGETQYF. The CDR3 DNA sequence: TGCAGTGCTAGATCCCCCCTAGGGAGAGGCGAGACCCAGTACTTC.